This is a list of T cell receptor beta chains from one sample in a study of cytomegalovirus exposure and HLA in healthy donors. Data came from immunoSEQ multiplex PCR; TCRdb stores just in-frame clones and leaves some out. The repertoire holds about 65,000 clones, with 62% as singletons. Sequenced input: PBMCs. These receptor sequences come from a man between 25 and 39 years old in good health and CMV-seronegative. The CDR3 runs from the conserved cysteine through the conserved F or W. The D gene is left open where the match is weak. Where a row states a size, it is once, few, many or the class of an expanded clone; other rows omit it.

size	D	V	J	DNA	CDR3
NA	TRBD1	TRBV30	TRBJ1-5	TGTGCCTGGAGTGCCCGGACAGGGGGAAGTCAGCCCCAGCATTTT	CAWSARTGGSQPQHF
few	TRBD1	TRBV6-1	TRBJ1-4	TGTGCCAGCAGGGTACAACAGGGGCTGACTGAAAAACTGTTTTTT	CASRVQQGLTEKLFF
NA	NA	TRBV6-1	TRBJ1-2	TGTGCCAGCAGTGAAGATTCAGTCCACTATGGCTACACCTTC	CASSEDSVHYGYTF
NA	TRBD2	TRBV4-1	TRBJ2-5	TGCGCCAGCAGCCAAGACCGGGCGGGGGAGGAGACCCAGTACTTC	CASSQDRAGEETQYF
NA	NA	TRBV7-9	TRBJ1-1	TGTGCCAGCAGCTCAGACAGTTTTCTCCACGGTGAAGCTTTCTTT	CASSSDSFLHGEAFF
NA	NA	TRBV29-1	TRBJ2-7	TGCAGCGGTTCGGGTGCCAGCTCCTACGAGCAGTACTTC	CSGSGASSYEQYF
few	TRBD1	TRBV6-5	TRBJ1-5	TGTGCCAGCAGCCTCGGGACAGGACTTCAGCCCCAGCATTTT	CASSLGTGLQPQHF
NA	NA	TRBV7-9	TRBJ1-2	TGTGCCAGCAGTTTCGACGGGGGGGGTTATGGCTACACCTTC	CASSFDGGGYGYTF
NA	NA	TRBV10-2	TRBJ2-5	TGCGCCAGCAGTGGTGGGGCTGGAGAGACCCAGTACTTC	CASSGGAGETQYF
NA	NA	TRBV6-5	TRBJ2-5	TGTGCCAGCAGTTACTCGTCAGGGATGTTTGGAGAGACCCAGTACTTC	CASSYSSGMFGETQYF
once	NA	TRBV27	TRBJ2-7	TGTGCCAGCAGTTTAGCAGAAAGCTACGAGCAGTACTTC	CASSLAESYEQYF
NA	NA	TRBV4-2	TRBJ2-7	TGTGCCAGCAGCCAAGCGGTCAGCGGTCCCCCGGAGTACGAGCAGTACTTC	CASSQAVSGPPEYEQYF
once	NA	TRBV7-2	TRBJ1-2	TGTGCCAGCAGCTTAGGGGGCTCGGGGAGGGGTCTGGGCTACACCTTC	CASSLGGSGRGLGYTF
NA	NA	TRBV27	TRBJ1-1	TGTGCCAGCAGTTTATCGATGGCAGGCGGGGCTGAAGCTTTCTTT	CASSLSMAGGAEAFF
NA	TRBD2	TRBV6-6	TRBJ2-7	TGTGCCAGCAATCTAGCGGGGGGGACCTACGAGCAGTACTTC	CASNLAGGTYEQYF
NA	TRBD2	TRBV7-2	TRBJ2-2	TGTGCCAGCAGCGCGAGCGGGGGGGACACCGGGGAGCTGTTTTTT	CASSASGGDTGELFF
NA	NA	TRBV6-5	TRBJ1-1	TGTGCCAGCAGTTACGGTATCAGGAGGATGAACACTGAAGCTTTCTTT	CASSYGIRRMNTEAFF
few	NA	TRBV4-1	TRBJ2-1	TGCGCCAGCACCCTACAAGCTGTTGCGGGGCCGATAAGTGGTGAGCAGTTCTTC	CASTLQAVAGPISGEQFF
NA	TRBD1	TRBV7-2	TRBJ2-1	TGTGCCAGCAGCTTAGTCGGGACAGGGAAGGTCAATGAGCAGTTCTTC	CASSLVGTGKVNEQFF
NA	NA	TRBV11-2	TRBJ2-7	TGTGCCAGCAGCTTAGAAGGGGTCTCCTACGAGCAGTACTTC	CASSLEGVSYEQYF
NA	NA	TRBV30	TRBJ2-7	TGTGCCTGGAGTCTAGTGACAGGAAATGCGTGGGAGCAGTACTTC	CAWSLVTGNAWEQYF
NA	NA	TRBV29-1	TRBJ1-2	TGCAGCGTTGATACCGGGTTCTATGGCTACACCTTC	CSVDTGFYGYTF
NA	NA	TRBV2	TRBJ1-4	TGTGCCAGCAGTAAAGGGGGGGGAAATGAAAAACTGTTTTTT	CASSKGGGNEKLFF
NA	NA	TRBV19	TRBJ2-1	TGTGCCACTACTTCCTCCTACAATGAGCAGTTCTTC	CATTSSYNEQFF
once	NA	TRBV30	TRBJ2-7	TGTGCCTGGAGTACTCTTTACGAGCAGTACTTC	CAWSTLYEQYF
few	NA	TRBV7-2	TRBJ1-1	TGTGCCAGCAGCGGCAGGGGCGGGACTGAAGCTTTCTTT	CASSGRGGTEAFF
NA	NA	TRBV29-1	TRBJ2-1	TGCAGCGTTAAAGGCGGGATCTACAATGAGCAGTTCTTC	CSVKGGIYNEQFF
NA	NA	TRBV30	TRBJ1-5	TGTGCCTGGAGTCTCGGACACGGGGGATATAGCAATCAGCCCCAGCATTTT	CAWSLGHGGYSNQPQHF
NA	NA	TRBV19	TRBJ1-5	TGTGCCAGTAGTATTCTGGGGGCAAAGCAGCCCCAGCATTTT	CASSILGAKQPQHF
once	TRBD2	TRBV11-2	TRBJ2-5	TGTGCCAGCAGCACTAGCGGGCTGTACCAAGAGACCCAGTACTTC	CASSTSGLYQETQYF
NA	TRBD2	TRBV13	TRBJ2-5	TGTGCCAGCAGCTCAGGACTAGCGGGGGAAGAGACCCAGTACTTC	CASSSGLAGEETQYF
NA	TRBD1	TRBV7-9	TRBJ2-3	TGTGCCAGCAGCAAGACAGGGGGACTTGCAGATACGCAGTATTTT	CASSKTGGLADTQYF
NA	TRBD2	TRBV29-1	TRBJ2-2	TGCACAGCGGGGGGTAGCGGGGAGCTGTTTTTT	CTAGGSGELFF
NA	TRBD1	TRBV9	TRBJ2-5	TGTGCCAGCAGCCTTGGGACAGAAGAGACCCAGTACTTC	CASSLGTEETQYF
few	NA	TRBV27	TRBJ1-1	TGTGCCAGCAGTTCGGGGTCGGGAGGCACTGAAGCTTTCTTT	CASSSGSGGTEAFF
NA	TRBD1	TRBV29-1	TRBJ1-2	TGCAGCGTGGGTGCCGGGACAGGGTTTGGCTACACCTTC	CSVGAGTGFGYTF
few	TRBD2	TRBV7-6	TRBJ2-1	TGTGCCAGCAGCTTAGTAGCGGGGGAGTACAATGAGCAGTTCTTC	CASSLVAGEYNEQFF
few	TRBD1	TRBV11-3	TRBJ2-1	TGTGCCAGCAGCCTGGGGACAGGGTATGGAAATGAGCAGTTCTTC	CASSLGTGYGNEQFF
few	NA	TRBV10-2	TRBJ1-6	TGCGCCAGCAGTGATGAGAGCTCCTATAATTCACCCCTCCACTTT	CASSDESSYNSPLHF
NA	NA	TRBV11-2	TRBJ1-1	TGTGCCAGCAGCTTTTGGACGGCGAGGCGGGACACTGAAGCTTTCTTT	CASSFWTARRDTEAFF
NA	NA	TRBV6-1	TRBJ2-5	TGTGCCAGCAGTGGCTTACTGACTAGCCAAGAGACCCAGTACTTC	CASSGLLTSQETQYF
NA	TRBD1	TRBV25-1	TRBJ1-4	TGTGCCAGCAAAGCACAGGGGAGTGAAAAACTGTTTTTT	CASKAQGSEKLFF
NA	NA	TRBV30	TRBJ2-7	TGTGCCTGGAGTGTACTGGGCAGGGGCGAGCAGTACTTC	CAWSVLGRGEQYF
NA	TRBD2	TRBV7-8	TRBJ2-2	TGTGCCAGCAGCTTAGTGAGGACTAGTTCCGGGGAGCTGTTTTTT	CASSLVRTSSGELFF
NA	NA	TRBV6-1	TRBJ1-1	TGTGCCAGCAGTGAACTTGGGGGGGTGAACACTGAAGCTTTCTTT	CASSELGGVNTEAFF
few	TRBD2	TRBV2	TRBJ2-1	TGTGCCAGCAGTTCCTTCGGGACTAGCGGGGGTAAATTCAACAATGAGCAGTTCTTC	CASSSFGTSGGKFNNEQFF
NA	NA	TRBV11-3	TRBJ1-6	TGTGCCAGCAGCTTAGGAGATAATTCACCCCTCCACTTT	CASSLGDNSPLHF
NA	TRBD2	TRBV7-8	TRBJ2-7	TGTGCCAGCAGCCCATTACTAGCGGGGGACTCCTACGAGCAGTACTTC	CASSPLLAGDSYEQYF
few	TRBD2	TRBV6-5	TRBJ2-1	TGTGCCAGCAGTTACGGGCTAGCGGGGGGGCGTGTTGAGCAGTTCTTC	CASSYGLAGGRVEQFF